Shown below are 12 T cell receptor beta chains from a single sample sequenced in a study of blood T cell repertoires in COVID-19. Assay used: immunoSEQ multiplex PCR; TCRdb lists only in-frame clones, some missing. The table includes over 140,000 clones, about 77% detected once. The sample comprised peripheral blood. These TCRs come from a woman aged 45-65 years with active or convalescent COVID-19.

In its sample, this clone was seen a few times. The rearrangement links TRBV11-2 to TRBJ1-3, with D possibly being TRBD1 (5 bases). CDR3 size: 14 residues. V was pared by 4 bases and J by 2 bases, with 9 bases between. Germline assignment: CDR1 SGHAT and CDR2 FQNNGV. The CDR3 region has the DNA TGTGCCAGCAGCTCGACAGTGACTGGAAACACCATATATTTT. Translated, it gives CASSSTVTGNTIYF.

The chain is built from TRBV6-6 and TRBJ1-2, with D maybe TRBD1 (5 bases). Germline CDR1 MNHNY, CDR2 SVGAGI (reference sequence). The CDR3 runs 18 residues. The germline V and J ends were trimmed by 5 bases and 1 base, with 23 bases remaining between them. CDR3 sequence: CASSPNPGQGKINYGYTF. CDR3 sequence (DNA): TGTGCCAGCAGTCCGAATCCAGGACAAGGAAAAATTAACTATGGCTACACCTTC.

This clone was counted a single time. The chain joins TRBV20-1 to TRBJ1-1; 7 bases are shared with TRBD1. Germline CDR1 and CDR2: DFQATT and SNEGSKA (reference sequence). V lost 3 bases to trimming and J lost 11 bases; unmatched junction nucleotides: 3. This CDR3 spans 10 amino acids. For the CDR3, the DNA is TGCAGTGCTAGTGACAGGGATGCTTTCTTT. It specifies CSASDRDAFF.

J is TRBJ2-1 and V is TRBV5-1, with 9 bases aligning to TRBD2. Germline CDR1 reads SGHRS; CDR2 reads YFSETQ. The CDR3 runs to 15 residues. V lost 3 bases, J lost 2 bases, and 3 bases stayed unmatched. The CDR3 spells CASSSSGITYNEQFF. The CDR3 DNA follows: TGCGCCAGCAGCTCTAGCGGGATTACCTACAATGAGCAGTTCTTC.

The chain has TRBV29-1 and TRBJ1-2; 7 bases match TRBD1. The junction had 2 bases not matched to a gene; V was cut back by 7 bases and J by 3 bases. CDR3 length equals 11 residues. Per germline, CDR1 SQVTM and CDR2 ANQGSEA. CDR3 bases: TGCAGCGGACAGGGTGACTATGGCTACACCTTC. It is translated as CSGQGDYGYTF.

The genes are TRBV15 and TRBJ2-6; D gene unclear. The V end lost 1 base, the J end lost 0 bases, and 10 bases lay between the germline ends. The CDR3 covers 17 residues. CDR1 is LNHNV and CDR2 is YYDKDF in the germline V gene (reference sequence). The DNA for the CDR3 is TGTGCCACCAGCAGAGTCGGCAGGCACTCTGGGGCCAACGTCCTGACTTTC. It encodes CATSRVGRHSGANVLTF. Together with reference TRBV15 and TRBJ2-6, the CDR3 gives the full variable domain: DAMVIQNPRYQVTQFGKPVTLSCSQTLNHNVMYWYQQKSSQAPKLLFHYYDKDFNNEADTPDNFQSRRPNTSFCFLDIRSPGLGDTAMYLCATSRVGRHSGANVLTFGAGSRLTVL.

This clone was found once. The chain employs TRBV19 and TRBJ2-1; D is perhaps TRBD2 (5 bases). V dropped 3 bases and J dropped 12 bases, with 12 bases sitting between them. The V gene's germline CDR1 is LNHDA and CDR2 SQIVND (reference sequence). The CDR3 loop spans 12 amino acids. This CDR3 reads CASSISVTRQFF. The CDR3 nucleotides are TGTGCCAGTAGTATTTCCGTAACTAGGCAGTTCTTC. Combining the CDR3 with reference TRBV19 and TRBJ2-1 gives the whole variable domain DGGITQSPKYLFRKEGQNVTLSCEQNLNHDAMYWYRQDPGQGLRLIYYSQIVNDFQKGDIAEGYSVSREKKESFPLTVTSAQKNPTAFYLCASSISVTRQFFGPGTRLTVL.

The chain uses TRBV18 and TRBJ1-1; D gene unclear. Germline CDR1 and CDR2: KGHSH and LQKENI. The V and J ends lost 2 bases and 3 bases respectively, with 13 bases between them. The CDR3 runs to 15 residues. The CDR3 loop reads CASSPNGYGDTEAFF. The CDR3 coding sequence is TGTGCCAGCTCACCAAATGGGTACGGGGACACTGAAGCTTTCTTT.

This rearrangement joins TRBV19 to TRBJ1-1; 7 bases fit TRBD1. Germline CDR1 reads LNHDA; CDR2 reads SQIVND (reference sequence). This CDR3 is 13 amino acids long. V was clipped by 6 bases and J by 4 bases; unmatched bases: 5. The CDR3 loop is CASRLPGGTEAFF. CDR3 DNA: TGTGCCAGTAGACTCCCAGGGGGCACTGAAGCTTTCTTT.

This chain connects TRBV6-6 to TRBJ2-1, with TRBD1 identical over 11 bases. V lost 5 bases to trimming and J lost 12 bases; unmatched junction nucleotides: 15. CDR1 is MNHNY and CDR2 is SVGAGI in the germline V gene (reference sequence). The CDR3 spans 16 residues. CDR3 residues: CASSRSRDRGAYGQFF. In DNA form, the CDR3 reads TGTGCCAGCAGTCGATCGAGGGACAGGGGGGCTTACGGGCAGTTCTTC.

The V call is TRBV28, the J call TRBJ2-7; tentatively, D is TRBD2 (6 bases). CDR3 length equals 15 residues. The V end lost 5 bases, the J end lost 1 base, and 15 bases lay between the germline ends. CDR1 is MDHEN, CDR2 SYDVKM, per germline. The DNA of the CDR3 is TGTGCCAGCAGTGCCCGTGGAGGGGCGTCCTACGAGCAGTACTTC. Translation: CASSARGGASYEQYF.

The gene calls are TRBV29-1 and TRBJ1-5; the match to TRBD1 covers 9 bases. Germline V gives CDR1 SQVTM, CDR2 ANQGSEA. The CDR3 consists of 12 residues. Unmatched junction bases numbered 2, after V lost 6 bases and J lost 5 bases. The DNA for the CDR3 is TGCAGCGTCCGACAGGGGGATCAGCCCCAGCATTTT. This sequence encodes CSVRQGDQPQHF.